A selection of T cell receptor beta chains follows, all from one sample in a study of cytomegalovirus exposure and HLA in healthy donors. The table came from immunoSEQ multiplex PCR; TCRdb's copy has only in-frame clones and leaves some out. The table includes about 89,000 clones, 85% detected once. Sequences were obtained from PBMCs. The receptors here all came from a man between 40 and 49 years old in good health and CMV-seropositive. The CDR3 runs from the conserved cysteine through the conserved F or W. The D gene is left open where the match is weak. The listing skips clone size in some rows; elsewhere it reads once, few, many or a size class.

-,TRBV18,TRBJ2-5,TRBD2,CASSPRGTSTVQYF,TGTGCCAGCTCACCACGCGGGACTAGCACCGTGCAGTACTTC
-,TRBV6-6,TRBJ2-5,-,CASFLETQYF,TGTGCCAGCTTCCTGGAGACCCAGTACTTC
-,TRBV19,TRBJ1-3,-,CASKVGGKSGNTIYF,TGTGCCAGTAAGGTGGGAGGGAAGTCTGGAAACACCATATATTTT
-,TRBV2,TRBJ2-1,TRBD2,CASSDSSGPYNEQFF,TGTGCCAGCAGTGACTCTAGCGGCCCGTACAATGAGCAGTTCTTC
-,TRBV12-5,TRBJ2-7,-,CASGIDSYEQYF,TGTGCTAGTGGTATCGACAGCTACGAGCAGTACTTC
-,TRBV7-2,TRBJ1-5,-,CASSLVGGQGNQPQHF,TGTGCCAGCAGCTTAGTGGGGGGGCAGGGCAATCAGCCCCAGCATTTT
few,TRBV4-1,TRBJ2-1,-,CASSQDRFEQFF,TGCGCCAGCAGCCAAGACAGGTTTGAGCAGTTCTTC
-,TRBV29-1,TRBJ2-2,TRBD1,CSVPGQGRGANTGELFF,TGCAGCGTTCCGGGACAGGGTCGCGGCGCGAACACCGGGGAGCTGTTTTTT
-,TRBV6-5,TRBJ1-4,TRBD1,CASSPDRAANEKLFF,TGTGCCAGCAGTCCGGACAGGGCGGCTAATGAAAAACTGTTTTTT
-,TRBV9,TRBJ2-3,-,CASSSQGKEADTQYF,TGTGCCAGCAGCTCACAGGGAAAAGAGGCAGATACGCAGTATTTT
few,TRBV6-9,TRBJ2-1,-,CASSLERFSSYNEQFF,TGTGCCAGCAGCTTAGAGCGCTTCAGCTCCTACAATGAGCAGTTCTTC
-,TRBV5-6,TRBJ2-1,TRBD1,CASSFQGALLPRGEQFF,TGTGCCAGCAGCTTCCAGGGGGCTCTCCTTCCGAGGGGGGAGCAGTTCTTC
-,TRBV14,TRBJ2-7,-,CASSQEAGRVYEQYF,TGTGCCAGCAGCCAAGAAGCTGGCAGGGTGTACGAGCAGTACTTC
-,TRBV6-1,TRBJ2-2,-,CATGTFFTGELFF,TGTGCCACCGGGACATTTTTCACCGGGGAGCTGTTTTTT
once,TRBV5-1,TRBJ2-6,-,CASSLSGAGANVLTF,TGCGCCAGCAGCTTATCAGGCGCGGGGGCCAACGTCCTGACTTTC
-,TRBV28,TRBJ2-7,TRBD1,CASEETGGLYEQYF,TGTGCCAGCGAGGAGACAGGGGGGCTCTACGAGCAGTACTTC
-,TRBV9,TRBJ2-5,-,CASSVVAGGETQYF,TGTGCCAGCAGCGTAGTGGCAGGGGGGGAGACCCAGTACTTC
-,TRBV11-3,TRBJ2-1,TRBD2,CASSSPSGAYNEQFF,TGTGCCAGCAGCTCACCTAGCGGGGCCTACAATGAGCAGTTCTTC
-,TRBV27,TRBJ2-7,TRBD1,CASSRNRDRGRFGQYF,TGTGCCAGCAGCCGAAACCGGGACAGGGGGCGGTTTGGGCAGTACTTC
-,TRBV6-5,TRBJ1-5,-,CASSRQSAIQQPQHF,TGTGCCAGCAGTCGACAGTCAGCAATCCAACAGCCCCAGCATTTT
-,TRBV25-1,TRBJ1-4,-,CASSTGREVEKLFF,TGTGCCAGCAGTACGGGCAGGGAGGTCGAAAAACTGTTTTTT
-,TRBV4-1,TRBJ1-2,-,CASSQESQRNYGYTF,TGCGCCAGCAGCCAAGAATCGCAGAGGAACTATGGCTACACCTTC
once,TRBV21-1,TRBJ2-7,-,CASSGTGGNPSLYEQYF,TGTGCCAGCAGCGGGACAGGGGGAAATCCCAGTCTCTACGAGCAGTACTTC
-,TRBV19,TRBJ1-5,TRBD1,CASSASDRGPQPQHF,TGTGCCAGTAGTGCGAGCGACAGGGGCCCTCAGCCCCAGCATTTT
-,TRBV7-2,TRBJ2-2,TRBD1,CASRRQGDYTGELFF,TGTGCCAGCAGGCGACAGGGAGATTACACCGGGGAGCTGTTTTTT
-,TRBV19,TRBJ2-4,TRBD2,CASSILAGGQNIQYF,TGTGCCAGTAGTATTCTAGCGGGAGGGCAAAACATTCAGTACTTC
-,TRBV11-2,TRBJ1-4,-,CASSLGFLSRVREEKLFF,TGTGCCAGCAGCTTAGGGTTCCTCTCGCGGGTCCGTGAGGAAAAACTGTTTTTT
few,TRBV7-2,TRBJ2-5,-,CASSLPGETQYF,TGTGCCAGCAGCTTGCCGGGTGAGACCCAGTACTTC
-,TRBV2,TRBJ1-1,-,CASSDNQGTEAFF,TGTGCCAGCAGCGACAATCAGGGAACTGAAGCTTTCTTT
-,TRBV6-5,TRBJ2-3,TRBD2,CATSGGAVVTDTQYF,TGTGCAACTAGCGGGGGGGCTGTGGTAACAGATACGCAGTATTTT
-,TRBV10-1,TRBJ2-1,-,CASSRDTSNEQFF,TGCGCCAGCAGCCGGGATACTAGCAATGAGCAGTTCTTC
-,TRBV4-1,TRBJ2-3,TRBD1,CASSHPGTGISDAQYF,TGCGCCAGCAGCCACCCCGGGACAGGGATTTCAGATGCGCAGTATTTT
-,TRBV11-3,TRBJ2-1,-,CASSSRGRADEQFF,TGTGCCAGCAGCTCAAGGGGGAGGGCAGATGAGCAGTTCTTC
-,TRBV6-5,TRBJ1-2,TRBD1,CVSRVGTGNGYTF,TGTGTCAGCAGGGTGGGGACAGGGAACGGCTACACCTTC
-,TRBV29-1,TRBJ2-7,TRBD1,CSVGDRGYEQYF,TGCAGCGTCGGGGACAGGGGCTACGAGCAGTACTTC
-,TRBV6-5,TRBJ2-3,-,CASSRLAPSTDTQYF,TGTGCCAGCAGTCGGCTAGCGCCCAGCACAGATACGCAGTATTTT
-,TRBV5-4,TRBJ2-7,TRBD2,CASSHGLAASYEQYF,TGTGCCAGCAGCCACGGACTAGCGGCCTCCTACGAGCAGTACTTC
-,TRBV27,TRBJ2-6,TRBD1,CASSRQGTGANVLTF,TGTGCCAGCAGCCGACAGGGAACTGGGGCCAACGTCCTGACTTTC
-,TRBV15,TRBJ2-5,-,CATSRQRIQETQYF,TGTGCCACCAGCAGACAGCGGATCCAAGAGACCCAGTACTTC